Following are 15 T cell receptor beta chains from one sample sequenced in a study of blood T cell repertoires in COVID-19. Profiled with immunoSEQ multiplex PCR; TCRdb holds only in-frame clones, not every one. The sample has about 140,000 clones; around 88% are singletons. The specimen was peripheral blood. The origin of the receptors is a human donor in a cohort sampled during active COVID-19.

The gene calls are TRBV7-2 and TRBJ1-2; 8 bases align to TRBD1. Germline assignment: CDR1 SGHTA and CDR2 FQGNSA. This CDR3 is built from 16 residues. V lost 1 base and J lost 0; bases outside the gene matches: 4. The CDR3 DNA follows: TGTGCCAGCAGCTTAGTAGGGGGACAGGCTAACTATGGCTACACCTTC. Translated, it gives CASSLVGGQANYGYTF.

V usage is TRBV24-1 and J usage is TRBJ2-1; D is ambiguous. This CDR3 comprises 12 residues. Germline loops: CDR1 KGHDR, CDR2 SFDVKD. V lost 3 bases to trimming and J lost 7 bases, with 6 bases between them. The CDR3 reads CATSDLENEQFF. The CDR3 DNA reads TGTGCCACCAGTGATCTAGAGAATGAGCAGTTCTTC.

The genes are TRBV27 and TRBJ2-5; TRBD1 agrees at 9 bases. V trimming: 9 bases; J trimming: 5 bases; junction bases outside the gene matches: 16. CDR1 is MNHEY and CDR2 is SMNVEV in the germline V gene (reference sequence). The CDR3 contains 16 residues. The CDR3 nucleotides are TGTGCCAGGTCGCCCAACAGGGGGCTTTGGTTGGAGACCCAGTACTTC. Its translation: CARSPNRGLWLETQYF.

V gene TRBV7-9 combines with J gene TRBJ2-5; 9 nucleotides line up with TRBD2. The J segment lost 1 base and the V segment lost 4 bases, leaving 16 bases of the junction unmatched. The CDR3 loop spans 19 amino acids. CDR1 SEHNR and CDR2 FQNEAQ come from the germline V gene (reference sequence). The chain's CDR3 is CASSSQRGTSLFFQETQYF. The CDR3, as DNA: TGTGCCAGCAGCTCCCAGAGAGGGACTAGCCTTTTCTTCCAAGAGACCCAGTACTTC.

The count of this clone is one. As DNA, the CDR3 is TGTGCCAGCACCCGGACAGGGACCTATGGCTACACCTTC. The encoded protein is CASTRTGTYGYTF. This chain connects TRBV11-2 to TRBJ1-2; 8 bases agree with TRBD1. The V and J ends lost 7 bases and 4 bases, in that order; junction bases with no gene match: 5. Germline CDR1 reads SGHAT; CDR2 reads FQNNGV. The CDR3 spans 13 residues.

The rearrangement uses TRBV12-2 and TRBJ2-7; the listed D gene, TRBD2, was not tested against the DNA. TRBV12-2 is listed as a pseudogene. CDR3 length: 17 residues. The CDR3 here is CASRLMVYREGPYEQYF. DNA for the CDR3: TGTGCAAGTCGCTTAATGGTTTATCGGGAGGGCCCCTACGAGCAGTACTTC.

The V and J genes are TRBV5-5 and TRBJ1-3; D is possibly TRBD1 (6 bases). Per germline, CDR1 SGHKS and CDR2 YYEKEE (reference sequence). V was pared by 0 bases and J by 3 bases, with 16 bases between. The CDR3 is 17 residues long. The CDR3 spells CASSLDSGGAGGNTIYF. For the CDR3, the DNA is TGTGCCAGCAGCTTGGATTCGGGGGGCGCGGGTGGAAACACCATATATTTT.

Of note for this clone: The junction does not match germline at one end; this may be a read error. The chain joins TRBV7-7 to TRBJ2-2; TRBD2 agrees at 7 bases. The CDR3 has 17 residues. Per germline, CDR1 SSHAT and CDR2 FNYEAQ (reference sequence). The CDR3 DNA sequence: TGTGCTAGCAGCTTTGAGTGGCGGGAGTGGAGCACCGGGGAGCTGTTTTTT. It is translated as CASSFEWREWSTGELFF.

CDR3: CASSLRTSGTAYNEQFF. The DNA for the CDR3 is TGCGCCAGCAGCCTCCGGACTAGCGGGACGGCCTACAATGAGCAGTTCTTC. The chain employs TRBV5-1 and TRBJ2-1; TRBD2 agrees at 12 bases. This CDR3 contains 17 residues. V was clipped by 4 bases and J by 2 bases; unmatched bases: 7. The V gene's germline CDR1 is SGHRS and CDR2 YFSETQ. Full variable domain (remainder filled in from reference TRBV5-1 and TRBJ2-1): KAGVTQTPRYLIKTRGQQVTLSCSPISGHRSVSWYQQTPGQGLQFLFEYFSETQRNKGNFPGRFSGRQFSNSRSEMNVSTLELGDSALYLCASSLRTSGTAYNEQFFGPGTRLTVL.

The rearrangement links TRBV7-8 to TRBJ1-2; 10 positions agree with TRBD1. With 5 bases clipped from V and 7 bases from J, the junction kept 10 bases outside the gene matches. This CDR3 spans 15 amino acids. CDR1 is SGHVS, CDR2 FQNEAQ, per germline. CDR3 nucleotides: TGTGCCAGCAGCGCCCGACAGGGGGCGCTGACTGGCTACACCTTC. Translated, it gives CASSARQGALTGYTF. Looking up the rest from reference TRBV7-8 and TRBJ1-2 gives the full variable domain: GAGVSQSPRYKVAKRGQDVALRCDPISGHVSLFWYQQALGQGPEFLTYFQNEAQLDKSGLPSDRFFAERPEGSVSTLKIQRTQQEDSAVYLCASSARQGALTGYTFGSGTRLTVV.

The chain uses TRBV3-1 (or the pseudogene TRBV3-2) and TRBJ2-7; TRBD1 agrees at 9 bases. This CDR3 is 15 amino acids long. CDR1 and CDR2 from the germline V gene are LGHDT and YNNKEL (reference sequence). V shed 1 base and J 5 bases; nucleotides not matched to a gene: 6. For the CDR3, the DNA is TGTGCCAGCAGCCAAGGTCGACAGGGGGGAGACGAGCAGTACTTC. It yields the protein CASSQGRQGGDEQYF.

This clone was counted once. V usage is TRBV3-1 (or the pseudogene TRBV3-2) and J usage is TRBJ1-3; 10 nucleotides line up with TRBD1. From germline, CDR1 is LGHDT and CDR2 YNNKEL (reference sequence). CDR3 size: 15 residues. With V trimmed by 4 bases and J by 4 bases, 4 bases remained unmatched. As DNA, the CDR3 is TGTGCCAGCAGCCCGGACAGGGGGAACGGAAACACCATATATTTT. It is translated as CASSPDRGNGNTIYF.

This clone was picked up one time. The rearrangement joins TRBV30 to TRBJ2-7; tentatively, D is TRBD2 (7 bases). The germline V and J ends were trimmed by 1 base and 5 bases, with 15 bases remaining between them. The CDR3 is 14 amino acids. CDR1 and CDR2 from the germline V gene are GTSNPN and SVGIG (reference sequence). The DNA for the CDR3 is TGTGCCTGGAGTGGGGGGGGGCAGGTGCACGAGCAGTACTTC. Translated: CAWSGGGQVHEQYF.

V usage is TRBV6-5 and J usage is TRBJ1-6; 9 bases align to TRBD1. The V gene's germline CDR1 is MNHEY and CDR2 SVGAGI. The CDR3 totals 13 residues. Trimming cost V 6 bases and J 9 bases; bases outside gene matches: 3. CDR3 bases: TGTGCCAGCAGGGGACAGGGCACTTCACCCCTCCACTTT. It yields the protein CASRGQGTSPLHF.

The chain couples TRBV28 to TRBJ1-2; possibly TRBD1 for D (5 bases). The germline CDR1 and CDR2 sequences are MDHEN and SYDVKM. V lost 1 base, J lost 4 bases, and 10 bases lay in between. This CDR3 is built from 14 residues. Here the CDR3 DNA reads TGTGCCAGCAGTTTATTAGGGCAGGGCTATGGCTACACCTTC. This encodes CASSLLGQGYGYTF.